One and the same sample provided the 12 T cell receptor beta chains below, sequenced in a study of shared clonotypes between healthy human individuals. TCRdb's copy holds only in-frame clones and misses some; the assay was immunoSEQ multiplex PCR. The top ten hold about 1% of the sample, which has some 1,400,000 clones, roughly 96% seen once. Sequenced: naive CD4+ T cells sorted from blood. Described subset: CD45RA+ positively selected. These receptors all come from a man aged 25 to 45 in good health.

The J gene is TRBJ2-3, the V gene TRBV5-6, with TRBD1 matching over 11 bases. The CDR3 runs 15 residues. Germline V lookup: CDR1 SGHDT, CDR2 YYEEEE. V dropped 6 bases and J dropped 4; count of bases not matched to a gene: 7. The DNA of the CDR3 is TGTGCCAGCATCGGAGGACAGGGGGCGGCAGATACGCAGTATTTT. Translating gives CASIGGQGAADTQYF. Variable domain in full (rest from reference TRBV5-6 and TRBJ2-3): DAGVTQSPTHLIKTRGQQVTLRCSPKSGHDTVSWYQQALGQGPQFIFQYYEEEERQRGNFPDRFSGHQFPNYSSELNVNALLLGDSALYLCASIGGQGAADTQYFGPGTRLTVL.

The chain uses TRBV29-1 and TRBJ1-1; D gene uncertain. Germline V lookup: CDR1 SQVTM, CDR2 ANQGSEA. V was clipped by 5 bases and J by 5 bases, with 18 bases between them. This CDR3 comprises 14 residues. The CDR3 sequence: CSVKGGRRDTEAFF. The CDR3 coding sequence is TGCAGCGTTAAGGGAGGGAGACGGGATACTGAAGCTTTCTTT.

The J gene is TRBJ2-1, the V gene TRBV10-1; D might be TRBD1 (5 bases). The CDR3 has 12 residues. Trimming cost V 2 bases and J 10 bases, with 9 bases left between them. Germline lookup yields CDR1 WNHNN and CDR2 SYGVQD (reference sequence). CDR3 protein: CASSEGASEQFF. In nucleotides, the CDR3 is TGCGCCAGCAGTGAGGGGGCCAGCGAGCAGTTCTTC.

As DNA, the CDR3 is TGCGCCAGCAGCGTTTCCCGTGGGTACGAGCAGTACTTC. Protein: CASSVSRGYEQYF. This sequence joins TRBV5-1 and TRBJ2-7, with D hard to call. The length of the CDR3 is 13 residues. The ends were cut back, 4 bases at V and 4 bases at J, with 12 bases in the middle. CDR1 and CDR2 (germline): SGHRS, YFSETQ.

The V call is TRBV29-1, the J call TRBJ2-1; D may be TRBD2 (6 bases). This CDR3 region has 11 residues. CDR1 and CDR2 from the germline V gene are SQVTM and ANQGSEA. Trimming pared 7 bases from V and 9 bases from J, leaving 13 bases between. The CDR3 region has the DNA TGCAGCGCCCCGACTAGGGCTGAGCAGTTCTTC. It is translated as CSAPTRAEQFF.

The gene calls are TRBV10-3 and TRBJ2-5, with unresolved D. V was shortened by 4 bases and J by 1 base, with 10 bases between the two germline ends. This CDR3 contains 14 residues. CDR1 and CDR2 (germline): ENHRY, SYGVKD. In DNA, the CDR3 is TGTGCCATCAGTGTTTCCGGTCTCCAAGAGACCCAGTACTTC. It codes for CAISVSGLQETQYF.

Points on this clone: Distinct nucleotide sequences in the sample also encode this CDR3. The J gene is TRBJ1-1, the V gene TRBV2; D call uncertain. V lost 4 bases and J lost 1, with 7 bases in between. There are 13 residues in the CDR3. CDR1 is SNHLY, CDR2 FYNNEI, per germline. The CDR3 DNA follows: TGTGCCAGCAGTGGAGGACGGAACACTGAAGCTTTCTTT. Translating it yields CASSGGRNTEAFF.

The chain couples TRBV18 to TRBJ2-3; weak D call: TRBD2 (6 bases). Germline V gene data show CDR1 as KGHSH and CDR2 as LQKENI. The CDR3 contains 14 residues. V was clipped by 3 bases and J by 4 bases, with 11 bases between them. CDR3 bases: TGTGCCAGCTCACCCTCGGGGGACCCAGATACGCAGTATTTT. Encoded protein: CASSPSGDPDTQYF.

The CDR3 sequence is CASSQNPYGQGLRNEQFF. The CDR3 coding sequence is TGTGCCAGCAGCCAAAACCCGTACGGACAGGGGCTTCGGAATGAGCAGTTCTTC. The J gene is TRBJ2-1, the V gene TRBV7-7; 9 bases match TRBD1. J gave up 7 bases and V 5 bases, and 18 bases lay outside the gene matches. Per the germline V gene, CDR1 is SSHAT and CDR2 is FNYEAQ (reference sequence). This CDR3 is 18 amino acids long.

The chain is built from TRBV19 and TRBJ2-1, with 9 bases lining up with TRBD2. The CDR3 extends over 15 amino acids. The V gene's germline CDR1 is LNHDA and CDR2 SQIVND (reference sequence). V dropped 7 bases and J dropped 5; count of bases not matched to a gene: 9. This CDR3 reads CASKSPSGMDNEQFF. As DNA, the CDR3 is TGTGCCAGTAAATCCCCTAGCGGGATGGACAATGAGCAGTTCTTC.

The V and J genes are TRBV7-8 and TRBJ2-6, with 9 nucleotides matching TRBD2. The V gene end was trimmed by 1 base and the J gene end by 0 bases; junction bases not matched to a gene: 7. CDR3 length equals 19 residues. Germline V gene lookup returns CDR1 SGHVS and CDR2 FQNEAQ. CDR3: CASSLVAGGPGSGANVLTF. For the CDR3, the DNA is TGTGCCAGCAGCTTAGTGGCGGGAGGGCCCGGCTCTGGGGCCAACGTCCTGACTTTC.

V usage is TRBV7-6 and J usage is TRBJ1-5; D gene unclear. The length of the CDR3 is 16 residues. Trimming cost V 4 bases and J 3 bases, with 16 bases left between them. Germline loops: CDR1 SGHVS, CDR2 FNYEAQ. CDR3 region: CASSSRGGLDNQPQHF. The CDR3 DNA reads TGTGCCAGCAGCTCTCGGGGAGGGCTAGACAATCAGCCCCAGCATTTT.